Below, one T cell receptor beta chain is given with its context. V trimming: 4 bases; J trimming: 4 bases; junction bases outside the gene matches: 9. CDR3 size: 15 residues. CDR1 and CDR2 (germline): SGHNT, YENEEA. This sample was included in a study of OX40 agonist ivuxolimab in advanced cancers. Libraries were prepared by immunoSEQ multiplex PCR; TCRdb keeps only in-frame clonotypes and omits some of them. The sample has around 66,000 clones, 86% seen once. Sequenced here: CD4+ or CD8+ T cells sorted from blood, sampled in a trial of the OX40 agonist ivuxolimab. V gene TRBV11-3 combines with J gene TRBJ2-7, with TRBD2 identical over 8 bases. The TCR sequence derives from an adult with an advanced solid tumor such as melanoma, head and neck, liver or kidney cancer. The CDR3 region has the DNA TGTGCCAGCAGCTCACGGGCCAGCGGGAGTTACGAGCAGTACTTC. Translating it yields CASSSRASGSYEQYF.